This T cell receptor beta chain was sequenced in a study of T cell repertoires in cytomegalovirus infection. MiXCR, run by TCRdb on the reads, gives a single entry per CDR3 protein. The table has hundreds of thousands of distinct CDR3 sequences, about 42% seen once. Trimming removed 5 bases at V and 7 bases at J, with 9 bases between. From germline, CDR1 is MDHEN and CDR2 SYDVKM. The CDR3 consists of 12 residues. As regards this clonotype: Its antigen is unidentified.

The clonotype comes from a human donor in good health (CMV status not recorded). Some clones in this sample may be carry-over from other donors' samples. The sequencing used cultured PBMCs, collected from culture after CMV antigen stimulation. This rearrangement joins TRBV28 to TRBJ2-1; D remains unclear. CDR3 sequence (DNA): TGTGCCAGCAGTCTCCAGGTAAATGAGCAGTTCTTC. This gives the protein CASSLQVNEQFF.